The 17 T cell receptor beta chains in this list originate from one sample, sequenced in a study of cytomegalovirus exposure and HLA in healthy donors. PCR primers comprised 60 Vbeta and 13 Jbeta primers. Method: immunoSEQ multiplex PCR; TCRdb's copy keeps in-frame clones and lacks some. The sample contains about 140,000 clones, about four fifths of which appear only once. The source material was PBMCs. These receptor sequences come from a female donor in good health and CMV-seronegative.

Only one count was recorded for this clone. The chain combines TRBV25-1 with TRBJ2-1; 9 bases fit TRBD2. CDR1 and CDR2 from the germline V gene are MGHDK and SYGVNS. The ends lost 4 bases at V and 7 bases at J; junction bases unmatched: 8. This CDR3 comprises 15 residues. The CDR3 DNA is TGTGCCAGCAGTGGCGGGCGGGGGGGCCGAAATGAGCAGTTCTTC. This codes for CASSGGRGGRNEQFF.

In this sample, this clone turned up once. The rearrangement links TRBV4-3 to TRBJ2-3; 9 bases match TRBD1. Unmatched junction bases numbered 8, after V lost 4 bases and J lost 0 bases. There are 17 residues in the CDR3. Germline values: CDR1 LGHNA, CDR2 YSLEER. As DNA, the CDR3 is TGCGCCAGCAGCCGGGCCCGGGACAGGGCGAGCACAGATACGCAGTATTTT. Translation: CASSRARDRASTDTQYF.

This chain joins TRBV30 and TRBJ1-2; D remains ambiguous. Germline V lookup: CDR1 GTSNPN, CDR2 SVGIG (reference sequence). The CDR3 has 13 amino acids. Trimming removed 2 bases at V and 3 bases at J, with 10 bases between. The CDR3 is CAWSSMVYYGYTF. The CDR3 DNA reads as TGTGCCTGGAGTAGCATGGTATACTATGGCTACACCTTC.

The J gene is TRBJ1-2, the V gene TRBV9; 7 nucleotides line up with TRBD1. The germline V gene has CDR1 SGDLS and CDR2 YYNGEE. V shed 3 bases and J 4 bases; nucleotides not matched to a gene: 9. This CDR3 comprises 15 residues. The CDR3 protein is CASSAQQGKPYGYTF. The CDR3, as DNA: TGTGCCAGCAGCGCCCAACAGGGGAAGCCCTATGGCTACACCTTC.

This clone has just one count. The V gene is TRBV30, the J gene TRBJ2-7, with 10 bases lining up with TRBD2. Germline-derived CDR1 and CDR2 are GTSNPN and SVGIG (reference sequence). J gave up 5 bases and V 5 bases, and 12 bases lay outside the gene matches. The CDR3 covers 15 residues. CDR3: CAWSLLAGSGDEQYF. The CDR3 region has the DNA TGTGCCTGGTCCTTACTAGCGGGATCAGGGGACGAGCAGTACTTC. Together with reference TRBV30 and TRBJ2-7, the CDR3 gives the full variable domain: SQTIHQWPATLVQPVGSPLSLECTVEGTSNPNLYWYRQAAGRGLQLLFYSVGIGQISSEVPQNLSASRPQDRQFILSSKKLLLSDSGFYLCAWSLLAGSGDEQYFGPGTRLTVT.

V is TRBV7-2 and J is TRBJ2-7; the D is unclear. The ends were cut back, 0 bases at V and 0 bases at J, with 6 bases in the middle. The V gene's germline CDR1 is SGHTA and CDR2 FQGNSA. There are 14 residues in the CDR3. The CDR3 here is CASSLAVNSYEQYF. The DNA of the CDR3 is TGTGCCAGCAGCTTAGCTGTAAACTCCTACGAGCAGTACTTC.

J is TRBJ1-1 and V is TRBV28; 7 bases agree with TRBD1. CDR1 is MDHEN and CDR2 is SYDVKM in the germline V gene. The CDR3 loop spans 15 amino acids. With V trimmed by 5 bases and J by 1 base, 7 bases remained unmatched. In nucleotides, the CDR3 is TGTGCCAGCAGTGAAATGGGACAGAAGAACACTGAAGCTTTCTTT. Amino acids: CASSEMGQKNTEAFF.

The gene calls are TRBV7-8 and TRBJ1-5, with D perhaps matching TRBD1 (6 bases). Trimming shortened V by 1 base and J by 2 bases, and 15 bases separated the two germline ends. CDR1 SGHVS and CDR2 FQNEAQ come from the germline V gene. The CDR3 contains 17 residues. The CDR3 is CASSLGAGVHGNQPQHF. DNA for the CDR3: TGTGCCAGCAGCTTAGGTGCAGGGGTTCACGGCAATCAGCCCCAGCATTTT.

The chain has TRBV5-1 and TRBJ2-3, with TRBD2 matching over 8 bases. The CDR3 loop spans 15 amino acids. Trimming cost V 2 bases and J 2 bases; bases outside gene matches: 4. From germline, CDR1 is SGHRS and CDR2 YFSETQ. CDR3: CASSLSSGNTDTQYF. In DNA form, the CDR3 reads TGCGCCAGCAGCTTAAGTAGCGGGAACACAGATACGCAGTATTTT.

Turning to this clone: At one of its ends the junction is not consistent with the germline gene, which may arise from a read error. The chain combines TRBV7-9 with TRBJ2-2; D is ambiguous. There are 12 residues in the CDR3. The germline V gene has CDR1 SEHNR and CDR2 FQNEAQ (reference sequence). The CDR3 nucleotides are TGTTCCAGCAGCCCCCGGACCGGGGAGCTGTTTTTT. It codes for CSSSPRTGELFF.

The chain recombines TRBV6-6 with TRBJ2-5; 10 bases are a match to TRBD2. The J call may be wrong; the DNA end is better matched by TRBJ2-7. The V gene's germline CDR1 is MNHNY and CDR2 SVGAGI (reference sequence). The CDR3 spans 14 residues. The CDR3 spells CASTTSGSWAEQYF. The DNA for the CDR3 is TGTGCCAGTACGACTAGCGGGTCATGGGCCGAGCAGTACTTC.

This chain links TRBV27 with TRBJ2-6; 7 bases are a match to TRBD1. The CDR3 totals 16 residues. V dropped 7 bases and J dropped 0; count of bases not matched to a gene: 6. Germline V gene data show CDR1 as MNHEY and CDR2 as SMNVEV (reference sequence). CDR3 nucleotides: TGTGCCAGCACCCGGGACAGATTCTCTGGGGCCAACGTCCTGACTTTC. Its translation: CASTRDRFSGANVLTF.

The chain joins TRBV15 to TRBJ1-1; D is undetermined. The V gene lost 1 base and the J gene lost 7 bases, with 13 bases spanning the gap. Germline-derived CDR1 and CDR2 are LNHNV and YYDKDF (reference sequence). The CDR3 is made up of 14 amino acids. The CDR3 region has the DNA TGTGCCACCAGCAGAGCTCGGAGTTTGGGTGAAGCTTTCTTT. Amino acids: CATSRARSLGEAFF.

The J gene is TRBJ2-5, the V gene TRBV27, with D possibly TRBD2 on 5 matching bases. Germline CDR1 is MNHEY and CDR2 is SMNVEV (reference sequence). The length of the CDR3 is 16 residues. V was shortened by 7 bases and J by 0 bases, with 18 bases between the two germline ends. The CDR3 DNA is TGTGCCAGCATGTCGCCTTCTCGCGGGTACCAAGAGACCCAGTACTTC. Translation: CASMSPSRGYQETQYF.

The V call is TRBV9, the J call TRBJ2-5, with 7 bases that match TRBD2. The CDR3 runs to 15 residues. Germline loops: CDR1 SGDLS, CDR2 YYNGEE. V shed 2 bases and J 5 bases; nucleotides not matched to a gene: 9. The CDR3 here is CASSVPGTGGETQYF. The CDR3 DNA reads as TGTGCCAGCAGCGTCCCTGGGACCGGGGGGGAGACCCAGTACTTC.

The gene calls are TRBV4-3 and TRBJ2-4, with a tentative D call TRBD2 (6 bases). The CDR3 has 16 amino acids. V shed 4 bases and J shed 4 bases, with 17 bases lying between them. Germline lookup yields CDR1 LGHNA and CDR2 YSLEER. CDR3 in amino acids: CASSPAGAGLKNIQYF. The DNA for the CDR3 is TGCGCCAGCAGCCCCGCCGGGGCGGGGTTGAAAAACATTCAGTACTTC.

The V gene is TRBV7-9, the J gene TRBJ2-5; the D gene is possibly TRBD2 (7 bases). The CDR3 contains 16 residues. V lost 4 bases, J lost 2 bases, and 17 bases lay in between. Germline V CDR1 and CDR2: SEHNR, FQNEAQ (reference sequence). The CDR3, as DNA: TGTGCCAGCAGCTCCCTTCGGGGGGCCGGGCAAGAGACCCAGTACTTC. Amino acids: CASSSLRGAGQETQYF.